This T cell receptor beta chain was retrieved from a study of vaccination and CD4 T cells after COVID-19. Treatment indicated: roughly 10-day PBMC culture with coronavirus spike peptide pools or control peptides (ViraFEST assay). As to this clonotype: Antigen specificity is unknown.

Cultured CD4+ T-cell DNA underwent Oncomine TCR Beta short-read sequencing. Via MiXCR, TCRdb re-called the PCR reads, giving one row per CDR3 protein. The data contain approximately 15,000 distinct CDR3 sequences, roughly 66% of them singletons. The CDR3 extends over 14 amino acids. Germline CDR1 MDHEN, CDR2 SYDVKM. The V end was cut by 3 bases, the J end by 1 base, with 9 bases between. The chain carries TRBV28 and TRBJ1-1, with D possibly being TRBD1 (6 bases). This clonotype was obtained from a human donor who had recovered from COVID-19. The sequencing input was CD4+ T cells from blood, cultured in vitro. The CDR3 loop reads CASSLLGGNTEAFF. DNA of the CDR3: TGTGCCAGCAGTTTGTTAGGGGGGAACACTGAAGCTTTCTTT.